One sample yielded the 32 T cell receptor beta chains listed below, sequenced in a study of cytomegalovirus exposure and HLA in healthy donors. Use of 60 Vbeta and 13 Jbeta primers characterized the PCR. Some clones are missing from TCRdb's copy, which holds only in-frame ones; the method was immunoSEQ multiplex PCR. This table has fewer than 200,000 clones, 65% to 85% appearing once. Sequenced input: PBMCs. These receptor sequences come from a woman younger than 30 in good health and CMV-seronegative.

V usage is TRBV11-2 and J usage is TRBJ2-2; 7 bases map to TRBD2. The CDR3 runs 15 residues. Germline assignment: CDR1 SGHAT and CDR2 FQNNGV. Unmatched junction bases numbered 5, after V lost 1 base and J lost 6 bases. The CDR3 bases are TGTGCCAGCAGCTTAGGGGACTATACCCCCGGGGAGCTGTTTTTT. Amino acid sequence: CASSLGDYTPGELFF.

V is TRBV28 and J is TRBJ2-3, with TRBD1 matching over 8 bases. The germline CDR1 and CDR2 sequences are MDHEN and SYDVKM. This CDR3 spans 15 amino acids. V shed 3 bases, J shed 3 bases, and the junction held 5 bases outside the gene matches. As DNA, the CDR3 is TGTGCCAGCAGTTTTCGTCAGGGGGCAACAGATACGCAGTATTTT. It translates to CASSFRQGATDTQYF.

This chain connects TRBV21-1 to TRBJ2-4; TRBD1, as called in the table, went unchecked against the DNA. TRBV21-1 is a listed pseudogene. The CDR3 contains 15 residues. The CDR3 DNA is TGTGCCAGCAGCCCCGGTAACAGGATCAAAAACATTCAGTACTTC. Amino acid sequence: CASSPGNRIKNIQYF.

CDR3 bases: TGTGCCACCAGCAGACCGGGACTACAGTTAAGTACGCAGTATTTT. Translating it yields CATSRPGLQLSTQYF. The rearrangement links TRBV15 to TRBJ2-3; 7 nucleotides agree with TRBD2. The CDR3 spans 15 residues. The junction had 10 bases not matched to a gene; V was cut back by 2 bases and J by 8 bases. Germline V lookup: CDR1 LNHNV, CDR2 YYDKDF (reference sequence).

The rearrangement links TRBV10-3 to TRBJ2-7; D is possibly TRBD1 (6 bases). Between the trimmed V and J ends, which lost 2 bases and 2 bases, there was a span of 13 bases. The CDR3 is 15 residues long. Per the germline V gene, CDR1 is ENHRY and CDR2 is SYGVKD. The CDR3 coding sequence is TGTGCCATCAGTGAGGAGGGGGACCTTACCTACGAGCAGTACTTC. It specifies CAISEEGDLTYEQYF.

A few counts support this clone. The chain joins TRBV9 to TRBJ2-1, with 10 bases identical to TRBD1. V was clipped by 3 bases and J by 10 bases; unmatched bases: 10. Per the germline V gene, CDR1 is SGDLS and CDR2 is YYNGEE. This CDR3 contains 15 residues. The CDR3 DNA sequence: TGTGCCAGCAGCGCACCCGAGACAGGGGGCATGGAGCAGTTCTTC. Residues: CASSAPETGGMEQFF.

The V and J genes are TRBV5-5 and TRBJ2-5; D is uncertain. V was shortened by 0 bases and J by 5 bases, with 5 bases between the two germline ends. The CDR3 has 12 amino acids. CDR1 and CDR2 from the germline V gene are SGHKS and YYEKEE (reference sequence). The CDR3 spells CASSLDRETQYF. DNA of the CDR3: TGTGCCAGCAGCTTGGATCGGGAGACCCAGTACTTC.

This chain uses TRBV13 with TRBJ2-4; 9 bases map to TRBD2. The CDR3 totals 17 residues. V dropped 4 bases and J dropped 5; count of bases not matched to a gene: 12. Germline V gene data show CDR1 as PRHDT and CDR2 as FYEKMQ (reference sequence). CDR3 sequence (DNA): TGTGCCAGCAGCTCCCCGGGGCGGGAGGGCCTCCAAAACATTCAGTACTTC. Translated: CASSSPGREGLQNIQYF.

The CDR3, as DNA: TGCGCCAGCAGCCCGCGGACTAGCGAGCCAGGCGAGCAGTACTTC. This translates into CASSPRTSEPGEQYF. The V gene is TRBV4-1, the J gene TRBJ2-7, with 9 bases matching TRBD2. Germline V CDR1 and CDR2: MGHRA, YSYEKL. Trimming took 4 bases from V and 6 from J; bases not matched to a gene: 10. The CDR3 has 15 residues.

Written as DNA, the CDR3 is TGTGCCAGCAAGGACAGGGGGGGCTCTGGAAACACCATATATTTT. Amino acids: CASKDRGGSGNTIYF. This chain uses TRBV2 with TRBJ1-3; the match to TRBD1 covers 10 bases. The CDR3 runs to 15 residues. V lost 7 bases to trimming and J lost 0 bases; unmatched junction nucleotides: 3. The V gene's germline CDR1 is SNHLY and CDR2 FYNNEI.

The V and J genes are TRBV28 and TRBJ2-1; 11 bases are shared with TRBD2. CDR1 is MDHEN, CDR2 SYDVKM, per germline. V lost 5 bases and J lost 8; bases outside the gene matches: 8. The CDR3 is 15 residues long. The DNA of the CDR3 is TGTGCCAGCAGTAAACTAGCGGGAGTTCGTGATGAGCAGTTCTTC. It translates to CASSKLAGVRDEQFF.

J is TRBJ2-7 and V is TRBV19; D call uncertain. V lost 0 bases and J 6 bases, leaving 9 bases between the germline ends. The CDR3 consists of 13 residues. Germline V lookup: CDR1 LNHDA, CDR2 SQIVND (reference sequence). This chain's CDR3 is CASSIDRFGEQYF. CDR3 nucleotides: TGTGCCAGTAGTATAGATCGGTTTGGCGAGCAGTACTTC.

This clone turned up a few times. The chain couples TRBV11-3 to TRBJ1-1, with D possibly matching TRBD1 (5 bases). The CDR3 has 14 amino acids. Germline-derived CDR1 and CDR2 are SGHNT and YENEEA. The V end lost 3 bases, the J end lost 3 bases, and 11 bases lay between the germline ends. CDR3 protein: CASSFGGTDTEAFF. CDR3 DNA sequence: TGTGCCAGCAGCTTCGGGGGTACGGACACTGAAGCTTTCTTT.

CDR3 residues: CASSSIVPSGDYEQYF. The CDR3 DNA reads TGTGCCAGCAGTTCTATCGTGCCTAGCGGCGATTACGAGCAGTACTTC. The chain links TRBV27 to TRBJ2-7; TRBD2 matches at 7 bases. This CDR3 comprises 16 residues. Per the germline V gene, CDR1 is MNHEY and CDR2 is SMNVEV (reference sequence). The J segment lost 4 bases and the V segment lost 4 bases, leaving 13 bases of the junction unmatched.

In the case of this clone: The germline gene is not matched at one end of the junction; a read error may be the cause. The chain is built from TRBV2 and TRBJ2-2; weak D call: TRBD2 (6 bases). This CDR3 spans 12 amino acids. The V gene's germline CDR1 is SNHLY and CDR2 FYNNEI. The CDR3 loop reads CAGGGGTGELFF. The CDR3 DNA sequence: TGCGCTGGGGGTGGGGGGACCGGGGAGCTGTTTTTT.

The chain combines TRBV9 with TRBJ2-5, with TRBD2 matching over 15 bases. Trimming took 3 bases from V and 4 from J; bases not matched to a gene: 1. This CDR3 is 15 amino acids long. The germline gives CDR1 SGDLS, CDR2 YYNGEE. The CDR3, as DNA: TGTGCCAGCAGCGGGGGACTAGCGGGAGGAGAGACCCAGTACTTC. Translation: CASSGGLAGGETQYF.

V gene TRBV4-2 combines with J gene TRBJ2-3, with D tentatively TRBD2 (7 bases). V lost 3 bases and J 8 bases, leaving 21 bases between the germline ends. Per the germline V gene, CDR1 is LGHNA and CDR2 is YNFKEQ. The length of the CDR3 is 16 residues. The CDR3 DNA is TGTGCCAGCAGCCAGGGGGGGAATCAGATAGGGGGTACGCAGTATTTT. It encodes CASSQGGNQIGGTQYF.

The J gene is TRBJ2-5, the V gene TRBV15; D remains unclear. This CDR3 spans 15 amino acids. CDR1 LNHNV and CDR2 YYDKDF come from the germline V gene (reference sequence). V dropped 0 bases and J dropped 2 bases, with 10 bases sitting between them. For the CDR3, the DNA is TGTGCCACCAGCAGAGATCCCCCTCCGCAAGAGACCCAGTACTTC. Translated: CATSRDPPPQETQYF.

This clone was counted once. The genes are TRBV6-4 and TRBJ1-1; possible D gene TRBD1, 5 bases. V lost 6 bases and J 1 base, leaving 9 bases between the germline ends. The CDR3 runs to 13 residues. CDR1 and CDR2 (germline): MRHNA, SNTAGT. In DNA form, the CDR3 reads TGTGCCAGCAGCGCTACAGGGAACACTGAAGCTTTCTTT. It specifies CASSATGNTEAFF.

V usage is TRBV20-1 and J usage is TRBJ2-7, with D maybe TRBD1 (5 bases). The V end lost 7 bases, the J end lost 5 bases, and 12 bases lay between the germline ends. Germline lookup yields CDR1 DFQATT and CDR2 SNEGSKA (reference sequence). The CDR3 spans 11 residues. Here the CDR3 reads CSVQGPNEQYF. The CDR3 bases are TGCAGTGTTCAGGGTCCCAACGAGCAGTACTTC.

The chain has TRBV5-1 and TRBJ2-1; D gene uncertain. Trimming removed 3 bases at V and 6 bases at J, with 4 bases between. Germline-derived CDR1 and CDR2 are SGHRS and YFSETQ. The CDR3 spans 11 residues. CDR3 sequence (DNA): TGCGCCAGCAGCTGGAGCAATGAGCAGTTCTTC. It codes for CASSWSNEQFF.

This clone was detected only once. This chain connects TRBV6-5 to TRBJ2-5; 7 bases match TRBD1. TRBJ2-7 explains the end of the DNA better; the J call may be wrong. Germline values: CDR1 MNHEY, CDR2 SVGAGI. The CDR3 extends over 12 amino acids. CDR3: CASSRTGDEQYF. CDR3 nucleotide sequence: TGTGCCAGCAGTAGGACAGGAGACGAGCAGTACTTC.

This clone was observed a single time. The rearrangement links TRBV6-1 to TRBJ1-2, with D unclear. The CDR3 extends over 15 amino acids. The V gene lost 1 base and the J gene lost 2 bases, with 11 bases spanning the gap. CDR1 and CDR2 from the germline V gene are MNHNS and SASEGT. The CDR3 DNA reads TGTGCCAGCAGTGAAGGGGTTGCGGAAAACTATGGCTACACCTTC. As protein: CASSEGVAENYGYTF.

This chain connects TRBV6-5 to TRBJ2-3, with a weak D call TRBD2 (6 bases). This CDR3 comprises 14 residues. The V gene's germline CDR1 is MNHEY and CDR2 SVGAGI. V lost 6 bases, J lost 2 bases, and 12 bases lay in between. The CDR3 DNA reads TGTGCCAGCAGGCGGGACTCCATCACAGATACGCAGTATTTT. This gives the protein CASRRDSITDTQYF.

V gene TRBV29-1 combines with J gene TRBJ2-3; TRBD1 is a possible D gene (5 bases). CDR3 length: 12 amino acids. Trimming took 7 bases from V and 5 from J, leaving 13 bases between them. Germline V gives CDR1 SQVTM, CDR2 ANQGSEA. The CDR3 sequence is CSGGHGKDTQYF. The DNA for the CDR3 is TGCAGCGGCGGACACGGCAAAGATACGCAGTATTTT.

The V call is TRBV2, the J call TRBJ2-1, with 7 bases aligning to TRBD2. The CDR3 has 13 amino acids. Germline lookup yields CDR1 SNHLY and CDR2 FYNNEI. The V segment lost 3 bases and the J segment 8 bases; nucleotides outside the gene matches: 4. The CDR3, as DNA: TGTGCCAGCAGTGATCTTGGGGGGGATGAGCAGTTCTTC. This sequence encodes CASSDLGGDEQFF. Full variable domain (rest looked up from reference TRBV2 and TRBJ2-1): EPEVTQTPSHQVTQMGQEVILRCVPISNHLYFYWYRQILGQKVEFLVSFYNNEISEKSEIFDDQFSVERPDGSNFTLKIRSTKLEDSAMYFCASSDLGGDEQFFGPGTRLTVL.

This clone was observed a few times. Here the CDR3 reads CASSYHTTQTYEQYF. CDR3 sequence (DNA): TGTGCCAGCAGCTACCATACGACTCAAACCTACGAGCAGTACTTC. This chain connects TRBV11-2 to TRBJ2-7; D unclear. In germline, CDR1 is SGHAT, CDR2 FQNNGV. The CDR3 totals 15 residues. V shed 4 bases and J shed 2 bases, with 15 bases lying between them.

The V and J genes are TRBV20-1 and TRBJ2-1; D is perhaps TRBD1 (6 bases). The CDR3 contains 11 residues. V lost 5 bases and J 7 bases, leaving 9 bases between the germline ends. The germline V gene has CDR1 DFQATT and CDR2 SNEGSKA (reference sequence). The CDR3 DNA sequence: TGCAGTGCTCCCGGACAGAATGAGCAGTTCTTC. This encodes CSAPGQNEQFF.

The J gene is TRBJ2-6, the V gene TRBV9, with 11 bases fitting TRBD2. Trimming took 3 bases from V and 0 from J; bases not matched to a gene: 5. CDR1 is SGDLS and CDR2 is YYNGEE in the germline V gene. The CDR3 spans 18 residues. The DNA of the CDR3 is TGTGCCAGCAGCGCTTTACTAGCGGGAGACTCTGGGGCCAACGTCCTGACTTTC. It is translated as CASSALLAGDSGANVLTF.

The chain combines TRBV4-1 with TRBJ1-3; D ambiguous. There are 15 residues in the CDR3. Germline CDR1 reads MGHRA; CDR2 reads YSYEKL. V was clipped by 1 base and J by 0 bases, with 7 bases between them. The CDR3 region has the DNA TGCGCCAGCAGCCAAGTCCGCGACTCTGGAAACACCATATATTTT. Protein: CASSQVRDSGNTIYF.

J is TRBJ1-1 and V is TRBV6-6; tentative D call: TRBD1 (5 bases). Per the germline V gene, CDR1 is MNHNY and CDR2 is SVGAGI (reference sequence). The CDR3 has 15 residues. V was shortened by 8 bases and J by 3 bases, with 19 bases between the two germline ends. For the CDR3, the DNA is TGTGCCAGCGACCAATTTCTTGCCAGGGACACTGAAGCTTTCTTT. It translates to CASDQFLARDTEAFF.

The CDR3 region is CASLRQGVNPYEQYF. CDR3 in DNA: TGTGCCAGCCTCAGACAGGGTGTTAACCCCTACGAGCAGTACTTC. The chain combines TRBV6-6 with TRBJ2-7, with 7 bases identical to TRBD1. The V and J ends lost 8 bases and 2 bases, in that order; junction bases with no gene match: 12. CDR3 size: 15 residues. Germline loops: CDR1 MNHNY, CDR2 SVGAGI (reference sequence).